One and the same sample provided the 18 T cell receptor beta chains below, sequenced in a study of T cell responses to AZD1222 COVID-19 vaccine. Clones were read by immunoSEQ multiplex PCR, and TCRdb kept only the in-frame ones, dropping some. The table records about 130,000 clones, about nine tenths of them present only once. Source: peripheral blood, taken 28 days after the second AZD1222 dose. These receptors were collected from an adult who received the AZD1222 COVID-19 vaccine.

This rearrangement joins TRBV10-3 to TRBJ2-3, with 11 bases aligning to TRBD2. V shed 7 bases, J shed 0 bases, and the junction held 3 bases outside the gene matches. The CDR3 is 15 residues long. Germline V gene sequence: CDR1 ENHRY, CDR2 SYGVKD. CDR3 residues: CAINRLAGSTDTQYF. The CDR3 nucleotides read TGTGCCATCAACCGACTAGCGGGGAGCACAGATACGCAGTATTTT.

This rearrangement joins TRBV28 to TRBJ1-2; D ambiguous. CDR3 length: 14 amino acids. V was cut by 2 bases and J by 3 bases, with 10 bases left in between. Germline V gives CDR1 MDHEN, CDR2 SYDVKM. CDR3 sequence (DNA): TGTGCCAGCAGTTTACTTAACAGCGACTATGGCTACACCTTC. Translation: CASSLLNSDYGYTF.

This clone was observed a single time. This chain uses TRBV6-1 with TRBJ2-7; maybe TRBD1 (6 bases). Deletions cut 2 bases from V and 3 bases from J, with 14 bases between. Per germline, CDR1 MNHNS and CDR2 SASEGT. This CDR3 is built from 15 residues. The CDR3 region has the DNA TGTGCCAGCAGTGAATTTACAGGGACATACTACGAGCAGTACTTC. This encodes CASSEFTGTYYEQYF.

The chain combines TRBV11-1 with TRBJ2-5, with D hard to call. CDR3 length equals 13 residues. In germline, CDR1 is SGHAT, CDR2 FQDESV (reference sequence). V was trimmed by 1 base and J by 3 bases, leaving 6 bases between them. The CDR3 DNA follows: TGTGCCAGCAGCTTAGAGGTGAAAGAGACCCAGTACTTC. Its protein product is CASSLEVKETQYF.

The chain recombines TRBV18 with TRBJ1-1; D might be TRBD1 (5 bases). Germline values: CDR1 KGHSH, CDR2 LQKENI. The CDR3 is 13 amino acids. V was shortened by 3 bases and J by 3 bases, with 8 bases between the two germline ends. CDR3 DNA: TGTGCCAGCTCACCTCAAGGGGACACTGAAGCTTTCTTT. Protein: CASSPQGDTEAFF.

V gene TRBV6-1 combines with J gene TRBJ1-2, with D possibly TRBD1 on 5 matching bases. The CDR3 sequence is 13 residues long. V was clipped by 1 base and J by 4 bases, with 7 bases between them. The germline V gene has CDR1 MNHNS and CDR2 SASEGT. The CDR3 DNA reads TGTGCCAGCAGTGAAGGACAGTCCTATGGCTACACCTTC. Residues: CASSEGQSYGYTF.

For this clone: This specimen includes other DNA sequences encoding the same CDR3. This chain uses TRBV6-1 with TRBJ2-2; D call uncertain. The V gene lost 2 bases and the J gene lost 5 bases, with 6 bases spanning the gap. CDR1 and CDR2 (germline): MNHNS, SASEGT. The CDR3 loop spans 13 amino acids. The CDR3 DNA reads TGTGCCAGCAGTGAATTTGGTACCGGGGAGCTGTTTTTT. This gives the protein CASSEFGTGELFF.

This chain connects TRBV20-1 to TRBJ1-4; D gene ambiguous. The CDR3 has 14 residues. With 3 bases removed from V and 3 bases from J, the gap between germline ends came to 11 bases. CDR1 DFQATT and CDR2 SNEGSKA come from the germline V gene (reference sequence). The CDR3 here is CSASQAGPNEKLFF. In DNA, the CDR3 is TGCAGTGCTAGTCAAGCAGGACCTAATGAAAAACTGTTTTTT.

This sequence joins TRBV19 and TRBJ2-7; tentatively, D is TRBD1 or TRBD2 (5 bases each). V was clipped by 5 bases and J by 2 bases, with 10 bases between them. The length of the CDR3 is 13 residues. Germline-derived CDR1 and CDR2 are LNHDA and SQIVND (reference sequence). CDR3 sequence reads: CASSPGTAYEQYF. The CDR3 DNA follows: TGTGCCAGTAGTCCAGGGACCGCCTACGAGCAGTACTTC.

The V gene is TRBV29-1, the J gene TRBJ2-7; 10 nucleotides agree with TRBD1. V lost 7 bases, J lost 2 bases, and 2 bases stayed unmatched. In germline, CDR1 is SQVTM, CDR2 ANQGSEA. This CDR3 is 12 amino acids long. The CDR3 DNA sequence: TGCAGCGCCGGGACAGGGGCCTACGAGCAGTACTTC. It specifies CSAGTGAYEQYF.

The CDR3 is CAISPDREAEAFF. CDR3 nucleotide sequence: TGTGCCATCAGTCCGGACAGGGAGGCTGAAGCTTTCTTT. This chain links TRBV10-3 with TRBJ1-1; 8 bases align to TRBD1. Germline V CDR1 and CDR2: ENHRY, SYGVKD. Trimming removed 5 bases from V and 6 bases from J; junction bases left unmatched: 5. The CDR3 length is 13 residues.

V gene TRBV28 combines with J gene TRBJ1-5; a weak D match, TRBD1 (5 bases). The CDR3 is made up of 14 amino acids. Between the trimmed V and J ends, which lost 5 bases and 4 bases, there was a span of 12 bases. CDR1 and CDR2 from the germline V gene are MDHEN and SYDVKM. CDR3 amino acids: CASSPRGWNQPQHF. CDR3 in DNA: TGTGCCAGCAGTCCTCGGGGGTGGAATCAGCCCCAGCATTTT.

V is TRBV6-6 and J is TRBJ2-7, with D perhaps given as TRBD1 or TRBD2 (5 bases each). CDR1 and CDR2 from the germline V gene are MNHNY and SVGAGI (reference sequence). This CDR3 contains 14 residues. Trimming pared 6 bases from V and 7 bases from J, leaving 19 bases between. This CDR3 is CASRTPGTLGEQYF. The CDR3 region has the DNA TGTGCCAGCAGGACACCCGGGACCCTGGGGGAGCAGTACTTC.

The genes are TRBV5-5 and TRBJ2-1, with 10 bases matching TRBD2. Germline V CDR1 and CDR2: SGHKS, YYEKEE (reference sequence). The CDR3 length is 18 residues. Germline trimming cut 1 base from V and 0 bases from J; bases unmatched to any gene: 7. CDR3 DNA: TGTGCCAGCAGCTTGCTCTCGGCTAGCGGGAGCTCCTACAATGAGCAGTTCTTC. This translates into CASSLLSASGSSYNEQFF.

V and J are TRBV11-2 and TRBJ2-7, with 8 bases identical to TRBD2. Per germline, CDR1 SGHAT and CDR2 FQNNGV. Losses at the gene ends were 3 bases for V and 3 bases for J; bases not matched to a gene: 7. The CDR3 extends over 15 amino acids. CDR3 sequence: CASSLSGSRLYEQYF. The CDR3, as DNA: TGTGCCAGCAGCTTGAGCGGGAGTCGTCTCTACGAGCAGTACTTC.

The CDR3 region is CSGGLGGNTIYF. CDR3 coding DNA: TGCAGCGGGGGGCTCGGCGGCAACACCATATATTTT. The rearrangement joins TRBV29-1 to TRBJ1-3; perhaps TRBD1 as D (6 bases). The CDR3 runs 12 residues. CDR1 and CDR2 (germline): SQVTM, ANQGSEA. The V and J ends lost 7 bases and 7 bases respectively, with 14 bases between them.

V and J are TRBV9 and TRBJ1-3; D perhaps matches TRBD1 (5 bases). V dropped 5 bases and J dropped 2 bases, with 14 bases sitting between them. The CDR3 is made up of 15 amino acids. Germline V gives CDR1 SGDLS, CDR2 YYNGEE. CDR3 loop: CASSAGGTAGNTIYF. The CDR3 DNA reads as TGTGCCAGCAGTGCCGGCGGGACGGCTGGAAACACCATATATTTT.

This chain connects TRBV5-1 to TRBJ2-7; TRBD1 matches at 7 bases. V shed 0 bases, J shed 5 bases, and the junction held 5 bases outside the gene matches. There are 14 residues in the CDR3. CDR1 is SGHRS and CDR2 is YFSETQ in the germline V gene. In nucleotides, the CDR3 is TGCGCCAGCAGCTTGGGACAGGGTCGCGACGAGCAGTACTTC. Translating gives CASSLGQGRDEQYF. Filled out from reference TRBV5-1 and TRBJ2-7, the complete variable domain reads KAGVTQTPRYLIKTRGQQVTLSCSPISGHRSVSWYQQTPGQGLQFLFEYFSETQRNKGNFPGRFSGRQFSNSRSEMNVSTLELGDSALYLCASSLGQGRDEQYFGPGTRLTVT.